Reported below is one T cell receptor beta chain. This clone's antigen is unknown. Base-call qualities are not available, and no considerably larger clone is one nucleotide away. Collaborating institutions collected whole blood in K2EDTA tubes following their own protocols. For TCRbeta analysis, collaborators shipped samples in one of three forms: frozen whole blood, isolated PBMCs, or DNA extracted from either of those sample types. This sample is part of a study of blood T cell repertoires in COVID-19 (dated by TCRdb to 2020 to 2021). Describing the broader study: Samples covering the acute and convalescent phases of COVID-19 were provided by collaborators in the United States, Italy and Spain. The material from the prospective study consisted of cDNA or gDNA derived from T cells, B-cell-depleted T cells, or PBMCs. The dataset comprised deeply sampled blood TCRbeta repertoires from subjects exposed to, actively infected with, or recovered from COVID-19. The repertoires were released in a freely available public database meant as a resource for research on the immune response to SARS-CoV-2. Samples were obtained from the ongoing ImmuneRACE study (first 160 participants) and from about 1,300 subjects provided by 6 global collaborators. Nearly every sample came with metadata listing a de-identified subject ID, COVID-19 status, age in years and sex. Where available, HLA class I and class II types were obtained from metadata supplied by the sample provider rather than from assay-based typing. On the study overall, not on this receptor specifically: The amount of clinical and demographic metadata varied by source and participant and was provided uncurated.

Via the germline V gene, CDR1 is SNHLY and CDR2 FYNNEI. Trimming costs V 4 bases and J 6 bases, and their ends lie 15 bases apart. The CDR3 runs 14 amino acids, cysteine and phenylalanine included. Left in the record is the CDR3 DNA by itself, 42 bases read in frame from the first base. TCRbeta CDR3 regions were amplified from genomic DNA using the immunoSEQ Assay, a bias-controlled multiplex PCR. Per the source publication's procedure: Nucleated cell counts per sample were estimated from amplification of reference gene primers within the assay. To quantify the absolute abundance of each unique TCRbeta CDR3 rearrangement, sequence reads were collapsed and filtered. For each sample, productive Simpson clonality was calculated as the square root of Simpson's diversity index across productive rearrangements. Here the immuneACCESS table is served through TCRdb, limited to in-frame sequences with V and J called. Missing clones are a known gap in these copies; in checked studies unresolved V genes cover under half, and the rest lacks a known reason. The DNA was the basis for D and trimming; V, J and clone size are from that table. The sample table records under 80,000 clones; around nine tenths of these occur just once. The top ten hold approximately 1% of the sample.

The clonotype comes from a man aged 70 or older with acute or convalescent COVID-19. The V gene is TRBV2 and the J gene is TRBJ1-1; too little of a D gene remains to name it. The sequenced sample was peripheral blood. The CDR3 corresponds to CASSALLSTAEAFF. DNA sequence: TGTGCCAGCAGTGCATTACTATCCACTGCTGAAGCTTTCTTT. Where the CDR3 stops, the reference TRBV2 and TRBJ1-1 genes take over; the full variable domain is EPEVTQTPSHQVTQMGQEVILRCVPISNHLYFYWYRQILGQKVEFLVSFYNNEISEKSEIFDDQFSVERPDGSNFTLKIRSTKLEDSAMYFCASSALLSTAEAFFGQGTRLTVV.